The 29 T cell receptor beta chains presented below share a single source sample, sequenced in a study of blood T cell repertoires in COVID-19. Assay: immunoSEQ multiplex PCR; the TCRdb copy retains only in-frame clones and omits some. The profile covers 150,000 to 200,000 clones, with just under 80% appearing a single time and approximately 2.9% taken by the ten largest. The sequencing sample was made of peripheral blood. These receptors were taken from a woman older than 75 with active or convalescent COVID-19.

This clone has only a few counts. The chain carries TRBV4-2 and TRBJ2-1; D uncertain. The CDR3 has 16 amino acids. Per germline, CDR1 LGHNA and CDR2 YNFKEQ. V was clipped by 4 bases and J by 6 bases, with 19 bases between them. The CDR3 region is CASSPPPGTVINEQFF. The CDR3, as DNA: TGTGCCAGCAGCCCGCCCCCCGGAACAGTAATCAATGAGCAGTTCTTC.

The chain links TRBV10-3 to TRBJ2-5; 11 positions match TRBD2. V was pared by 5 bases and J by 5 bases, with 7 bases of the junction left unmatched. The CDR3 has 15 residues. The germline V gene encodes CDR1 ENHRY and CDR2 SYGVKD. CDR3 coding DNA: TGTGCCATCAGTCTCATAGCGGGGGGGCATGAGACCCAGTACTTC. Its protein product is CAISLIAGGHETQYF.

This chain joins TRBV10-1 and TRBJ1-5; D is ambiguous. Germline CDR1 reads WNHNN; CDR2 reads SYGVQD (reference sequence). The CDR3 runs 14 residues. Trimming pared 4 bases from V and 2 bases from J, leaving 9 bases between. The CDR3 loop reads CASSVSVGNQPQHF. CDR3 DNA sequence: TGCGCCAGCAGTGTTTCCGTTGGCAATCAGCCCCAGCATTTT.

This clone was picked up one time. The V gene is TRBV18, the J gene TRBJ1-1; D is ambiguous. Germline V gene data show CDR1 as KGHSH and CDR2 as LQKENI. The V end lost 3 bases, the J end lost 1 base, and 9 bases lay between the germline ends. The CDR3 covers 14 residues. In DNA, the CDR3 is TGTGCCAGCTCACCGCGTTCCGCGAACACTGAAGCTTTCTTT. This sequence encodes CASSPRSANTEAFF. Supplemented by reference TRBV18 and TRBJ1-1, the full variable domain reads NAGVMQNPRHLVRRRGQEARLRCSPMKGHSHVYWYRQLPEEGLKFMVYLQKENIIDESGMPKERFSAEFPKEGPSILRIQQVVRGDSAAYFCASSPRSANTEAFFGQGTRLTVV.

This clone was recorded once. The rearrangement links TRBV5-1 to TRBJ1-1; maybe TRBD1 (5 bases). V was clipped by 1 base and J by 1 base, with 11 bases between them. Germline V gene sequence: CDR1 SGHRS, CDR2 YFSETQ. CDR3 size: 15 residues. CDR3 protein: CASSLLGAKNTEAFF. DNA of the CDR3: TGCGCCAGCAGCTTGCTTGGGGCGAAGAACACTGAAGCTTTCTTT.

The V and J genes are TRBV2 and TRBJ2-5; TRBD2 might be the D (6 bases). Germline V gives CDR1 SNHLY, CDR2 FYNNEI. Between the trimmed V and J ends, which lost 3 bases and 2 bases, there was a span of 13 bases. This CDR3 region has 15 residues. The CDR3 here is CASSDILAGQETQYF. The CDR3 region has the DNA TGTGCCAGCAGTGATATCCTGGCGGGGCAAGAGACCCAGTACTTC. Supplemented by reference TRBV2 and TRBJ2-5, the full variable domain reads EPEVTQTPSHQVTQMGQEVILRCVPISNHLYFYWYRQILGQKVEFLVSFYNNEISEKSEIFDDQFSVERPDGSNFTLKIRSTKLEDSAMYFCASSDILAGQETQYFGPGTRLLVL.

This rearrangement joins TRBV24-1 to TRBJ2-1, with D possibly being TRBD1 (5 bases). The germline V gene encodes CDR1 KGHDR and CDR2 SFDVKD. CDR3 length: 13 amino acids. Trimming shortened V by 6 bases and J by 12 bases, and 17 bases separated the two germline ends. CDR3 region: CATSWSRQSGQFF. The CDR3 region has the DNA TGTGCCACCAGTTGGTCCCGACAGTCAGGGCAGTTCTTC.

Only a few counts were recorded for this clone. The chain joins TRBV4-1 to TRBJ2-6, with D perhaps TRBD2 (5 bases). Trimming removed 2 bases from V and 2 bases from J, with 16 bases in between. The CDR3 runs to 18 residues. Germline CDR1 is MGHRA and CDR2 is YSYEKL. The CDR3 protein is CASSQRFTRSAGANVLTF. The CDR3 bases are TGCGCCAGCAGCCAACGGTTCACTAGGTCAGCTGGGGCCAACGTCCTGACTTTC.

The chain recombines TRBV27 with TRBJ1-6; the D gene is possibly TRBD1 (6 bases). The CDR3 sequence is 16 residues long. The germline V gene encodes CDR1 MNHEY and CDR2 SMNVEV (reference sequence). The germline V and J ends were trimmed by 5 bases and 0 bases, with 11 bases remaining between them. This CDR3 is CASSIQGSSYNSPLHF. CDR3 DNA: TGTGCCAGCAGTATACAGGGAAGCTCCTATAATTCACCCCTCCACTTT.

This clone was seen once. The CDR3: CASSVTWGGYGEKLFF. CDR3 in DNA: TGTGCCAGCAGCGTTACATGGGGGGGATACGGTGAAAAACTGTTTTTT. The chain links TRBV9 to TRBJ1-4, with a tentative D call TRBD1 (5 bases). The CDR3 spans 16 residues. Trimming pared 2 bases from V and 7 bases from J, leaving 18 bases between. In germline, CDR1 is SGDLS, CDR2 YYNGEE.

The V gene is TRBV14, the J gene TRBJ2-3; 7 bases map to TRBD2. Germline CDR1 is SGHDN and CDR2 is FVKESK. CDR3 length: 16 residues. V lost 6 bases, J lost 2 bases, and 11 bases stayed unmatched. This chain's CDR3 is CASRDTKRGDTDTQYF. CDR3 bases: TGTGCCAGCAGAGACACTAAGCGGGGTGACACAGATACGCAGTATTTT.

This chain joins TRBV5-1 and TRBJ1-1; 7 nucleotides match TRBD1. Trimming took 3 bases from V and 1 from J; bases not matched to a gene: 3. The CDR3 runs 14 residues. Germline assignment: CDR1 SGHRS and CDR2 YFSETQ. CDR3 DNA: TGCGCCAGCAGCTCCTGGGACAGGAACACTGAAGCTTTCTTT. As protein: CASSSWDRNTEAFF. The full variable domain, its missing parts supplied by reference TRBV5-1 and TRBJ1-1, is KAGVTQTPRYLIKTRGQQVTLSCSPISGHRSVSWYQQTPGQGLQFLFEYFSETQRNKGNFPGRFSGRQFSNSRSEMNVSTLELGDSALYLCASSSWDRNTEAFFGQGTRLTVV.

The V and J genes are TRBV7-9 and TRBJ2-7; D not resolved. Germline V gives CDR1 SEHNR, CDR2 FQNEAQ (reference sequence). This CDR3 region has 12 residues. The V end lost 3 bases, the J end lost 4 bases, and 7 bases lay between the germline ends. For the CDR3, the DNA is TGTGCCAGCAGCTTTTCCGAGTACGAGCAGTACTTC. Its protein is CASSFSEYEQYF.

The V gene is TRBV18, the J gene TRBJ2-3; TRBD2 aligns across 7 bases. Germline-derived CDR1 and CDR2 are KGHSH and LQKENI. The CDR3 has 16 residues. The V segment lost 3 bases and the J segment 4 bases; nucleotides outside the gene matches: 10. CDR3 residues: CASSPRERSGADTQYF. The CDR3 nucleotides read TGTGCCAGCTCACCCAGGGAACGAAGCGGGGCAGATACGCAGTATTTT. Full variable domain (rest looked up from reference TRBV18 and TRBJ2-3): NAGVMQNPRHLVRRRGQEARLRCSPMKGHSHVYWYRQLPEEGLKFMVYLQKENIIDESGMPKERFSAEFPKEGPSILRIQQVVRGDSAAYFCASSPRERSGADTQYFGPGTRLTVL.

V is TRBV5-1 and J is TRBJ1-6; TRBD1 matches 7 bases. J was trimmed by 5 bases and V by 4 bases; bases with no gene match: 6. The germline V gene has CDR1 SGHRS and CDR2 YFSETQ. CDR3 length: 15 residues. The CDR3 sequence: CASSTGTVDNSPLHF. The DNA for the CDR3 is TGCGCCAGCAGCACGGGGACAGTAGATAATTCACCCCTCCACTTT.

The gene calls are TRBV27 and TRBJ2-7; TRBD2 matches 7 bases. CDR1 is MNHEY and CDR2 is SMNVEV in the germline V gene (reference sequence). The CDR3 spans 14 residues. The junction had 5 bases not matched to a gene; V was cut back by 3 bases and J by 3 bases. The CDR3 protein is CASSFTSANYEQYF. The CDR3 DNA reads TGTGCCAGCAGTTTCACTAGCGCTAACTACGAGCAGTACTTC.

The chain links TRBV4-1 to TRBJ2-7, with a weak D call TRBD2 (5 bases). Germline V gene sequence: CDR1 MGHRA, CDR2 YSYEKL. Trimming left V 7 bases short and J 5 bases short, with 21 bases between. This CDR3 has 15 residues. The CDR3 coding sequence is TGCGCCAGCAAGCCGTCCCTCGGGGTTTCGGACGAGCAGTACTTC. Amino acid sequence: CASKPSLGVSDEQYF.

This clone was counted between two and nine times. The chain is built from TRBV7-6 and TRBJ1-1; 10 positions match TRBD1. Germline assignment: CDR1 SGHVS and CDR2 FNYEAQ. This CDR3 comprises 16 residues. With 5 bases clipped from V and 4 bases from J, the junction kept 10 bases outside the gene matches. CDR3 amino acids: CASSHRGRTGGTEAFF. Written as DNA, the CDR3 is TGTGCCAGCAGCCACCGTGGTAGGACAGGGGGCACTGAAGCTTTCTTT. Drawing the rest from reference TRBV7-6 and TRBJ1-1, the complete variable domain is GAGVSQSPRYKVTKRGQDVALRCDPISGHVSLYWYRQALGQGPEFLTYFNYEAQQDKSGLPNDRFSAERPEGSISTLTIQRTEQRDSAMYRCASSHRGRTGGTEAFFGQGTRLTVV.

The CDR3 nucleotides are TGTGCCAGCAGCGCAGATAATTCACCCCTCCACTTT. Amino acids: CASSADNSPLHF. The V gene is TRBV9, the J gene TRBJ1-6, with D unclear. Trimming cost V 3 bases and J 5 bases, with 3 bases left between them. The germline CDR1 and CDR2 sequences are SGDLS and YYNGEE. The CDR3 spans 12 residues.

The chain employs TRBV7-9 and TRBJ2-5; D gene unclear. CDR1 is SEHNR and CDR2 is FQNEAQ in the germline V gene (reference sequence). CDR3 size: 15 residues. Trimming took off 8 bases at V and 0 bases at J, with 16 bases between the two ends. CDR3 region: CASSPRGRDQETQYF. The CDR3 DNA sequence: TGTGCCAGCTCCCCCCGCGGCAGAGACCAAGAGACCCAGTACTTC.

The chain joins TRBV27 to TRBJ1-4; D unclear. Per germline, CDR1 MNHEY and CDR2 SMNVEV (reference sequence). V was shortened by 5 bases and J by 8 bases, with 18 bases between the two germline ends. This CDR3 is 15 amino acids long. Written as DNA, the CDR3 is TGTGCCAGCAGTCTATTTTGGGCAGCCGGAGAAAAACTGTTTTTT. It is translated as CASSLFWAAGEKLFF.

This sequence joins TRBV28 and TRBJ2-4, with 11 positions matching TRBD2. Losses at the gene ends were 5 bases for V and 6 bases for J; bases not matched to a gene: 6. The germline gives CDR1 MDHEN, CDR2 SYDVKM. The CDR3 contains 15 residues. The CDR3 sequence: CASSTPGLAANIQYF. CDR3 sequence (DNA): TGTGCCAGCAGTACCCCGGGACTAGCGGCAAACATTCAGTACTTC.

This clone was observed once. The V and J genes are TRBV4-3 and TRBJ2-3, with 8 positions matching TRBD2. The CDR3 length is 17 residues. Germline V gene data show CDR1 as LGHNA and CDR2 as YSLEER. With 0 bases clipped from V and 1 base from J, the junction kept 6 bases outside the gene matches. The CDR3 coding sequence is TGCGCCAGCAGCCAAGATGGTAATAGCGGGGGCACAGATACGCAGTATTTT. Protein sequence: CASSQDGNSGGTDTQYF.

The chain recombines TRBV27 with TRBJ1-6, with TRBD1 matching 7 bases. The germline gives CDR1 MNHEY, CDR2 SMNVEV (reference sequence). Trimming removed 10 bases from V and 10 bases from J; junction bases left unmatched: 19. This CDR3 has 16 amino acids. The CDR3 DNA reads TGTGCCACACGGCGGGAAACAGGGGTCGTTAAATCACCCCTCCACTTT. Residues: CATRRETGVVKSPLHF.

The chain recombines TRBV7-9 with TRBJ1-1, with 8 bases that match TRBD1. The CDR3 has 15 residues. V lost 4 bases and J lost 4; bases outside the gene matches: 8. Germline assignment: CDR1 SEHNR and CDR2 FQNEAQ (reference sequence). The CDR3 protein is CASSSPGGLGTEAFF. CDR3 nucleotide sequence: TGTGCCAGCAGCTCGCCAGGGGGCCTGGGCACTGAAGCTTTCTTT.

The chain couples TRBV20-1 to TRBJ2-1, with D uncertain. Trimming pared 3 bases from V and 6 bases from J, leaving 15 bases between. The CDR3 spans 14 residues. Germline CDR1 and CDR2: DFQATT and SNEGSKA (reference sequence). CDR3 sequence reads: CSASGWASTNEQFF. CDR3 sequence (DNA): TGCAGTGCTAGTGGCTGGGCGTCCACCAATGAGCAGTTCTTC.

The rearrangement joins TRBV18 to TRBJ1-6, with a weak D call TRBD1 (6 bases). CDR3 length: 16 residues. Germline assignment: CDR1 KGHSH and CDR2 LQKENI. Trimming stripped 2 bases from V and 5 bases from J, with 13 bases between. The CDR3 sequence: CASSPSTGVNNSPLHF. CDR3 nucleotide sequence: TGTGCCAGCTCACCATCGACAGGCGTAAATAATTCACCCCTCCACTTT.

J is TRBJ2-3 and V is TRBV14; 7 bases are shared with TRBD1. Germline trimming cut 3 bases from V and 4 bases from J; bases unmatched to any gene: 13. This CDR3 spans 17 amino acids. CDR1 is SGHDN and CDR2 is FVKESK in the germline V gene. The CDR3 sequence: CASSHSRGSWLPDTQYF. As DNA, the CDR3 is TGTGCCAGCAGCCACTCCAGGGGGTCCTGGTTGCCAGATACGCAGTATTTT.

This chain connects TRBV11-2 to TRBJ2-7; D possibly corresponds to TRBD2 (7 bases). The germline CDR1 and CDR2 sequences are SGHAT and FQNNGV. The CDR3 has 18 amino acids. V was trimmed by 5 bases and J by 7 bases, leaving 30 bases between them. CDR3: CASSHPLSLGRGDWEQYF. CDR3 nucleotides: TGTGCCAGCAGCCATCCGTTATCCCTAGGGAGGGGGGATTGGGAGCAGTACTTC.